The T cell receptor beta chain under discussion was sequenced for a study of identical twins. Comments on this clonotype: Its antigen is unidentified.

Study-wide results and caveats: Model-predicted out-of-frame TCR alpha sharing fell below observed values in monozygotic twins. Where beta out-of-frame sequences were concerned, excess twin sharing was weaker. For out-of-frame alpha sequences shared by twins, low generation probability was in excess.

CDR1 and CDR2 from the germline V gene are MNHEY and SVGAGI. The CDR3 is made up of 16 amino acids. V was pared by 3 bases and J by 5 bases, with 9 bases of the junction left unmatched. TCRdb recomputed calls from the 5' RACE reads with MiXCR, one row per CDR3 protein. The sample has 1.5 million to 2 million distinct CDR3 sequences; about 32% are singletons. The V and J genes are TRBV6-5 and TRBJ2-2, with 7 bases that match TRBD2. The sequenced sample was cord blood. The sequence was collected from a newborn girl in good health. The CDR3 region is CASSYSGRARTGELFF. The CDR3 bases are TGTGCCAGCAGTTATAGTGGGAGGGCCAGGACCGGGGAGCTGTTTTTT.